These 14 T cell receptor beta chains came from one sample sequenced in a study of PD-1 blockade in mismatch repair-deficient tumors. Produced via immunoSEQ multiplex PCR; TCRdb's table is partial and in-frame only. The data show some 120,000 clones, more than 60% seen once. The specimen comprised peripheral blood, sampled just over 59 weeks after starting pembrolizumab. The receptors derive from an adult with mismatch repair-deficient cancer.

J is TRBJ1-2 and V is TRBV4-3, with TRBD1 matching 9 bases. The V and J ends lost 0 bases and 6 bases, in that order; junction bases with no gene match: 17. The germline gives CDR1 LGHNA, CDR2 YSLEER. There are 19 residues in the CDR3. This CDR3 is CASSQDGASGDRVWNGYTF. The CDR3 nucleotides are TGCGCCAGCAGCCAAGATGGCGCCTCCGGGGACAGGGTTTGGAATGGCTACACCTTC.

The CDR3 here is CASSLGAGVSYNEQFF. The CDR3, as DNA: TGTGCCAGCAGCTTAGGCGCGGGAGTGTCCTACAATGAGCAGTTCTTC. V gene TRBV7-3 combines with J gene TRBJ2-1; 7 bases line up with TRBD2. The length of the CDR3 is 16 residues. With 2 bases clipped from V and 1 base from J, the junction kept 5 bases outside the gene matches. Germline V lookup: CDR1 SGHTA, CDR2 FQGTGA.

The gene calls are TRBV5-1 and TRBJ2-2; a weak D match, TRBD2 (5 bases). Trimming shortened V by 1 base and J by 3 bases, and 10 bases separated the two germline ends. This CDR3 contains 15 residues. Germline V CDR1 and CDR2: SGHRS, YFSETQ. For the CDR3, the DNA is TGCGCCAGCAGCTTGTCAAGCGGTTACACCGGGGAGCTGTTTTTT. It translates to CASSLSSGYTGELFF.

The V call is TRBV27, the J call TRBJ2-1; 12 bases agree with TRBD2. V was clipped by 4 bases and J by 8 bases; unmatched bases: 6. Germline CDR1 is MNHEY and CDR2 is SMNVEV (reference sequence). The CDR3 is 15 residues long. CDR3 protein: CASSSRLAGVDEQFF. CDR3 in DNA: TGTGCCAGCAGTTCCCGACTAGCGGGAGTGGATGAGCAGTTCTTC.

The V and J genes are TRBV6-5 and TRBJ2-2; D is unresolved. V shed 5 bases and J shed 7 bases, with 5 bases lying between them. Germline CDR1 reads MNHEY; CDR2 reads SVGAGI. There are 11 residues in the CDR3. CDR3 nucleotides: TGTGCCAGCAGTACCGGCGGGGAGCTGTTTTTT. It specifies CASSTGGELFF.

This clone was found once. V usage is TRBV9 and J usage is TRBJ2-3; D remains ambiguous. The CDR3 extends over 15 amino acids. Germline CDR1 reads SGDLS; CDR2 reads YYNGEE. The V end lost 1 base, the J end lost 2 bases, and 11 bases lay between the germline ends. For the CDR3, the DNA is TGTGCCAGCAGCGTAACAGCGCGACCCACAGATACGCAGTATTTT. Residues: CASSVTARPTDTQYF.

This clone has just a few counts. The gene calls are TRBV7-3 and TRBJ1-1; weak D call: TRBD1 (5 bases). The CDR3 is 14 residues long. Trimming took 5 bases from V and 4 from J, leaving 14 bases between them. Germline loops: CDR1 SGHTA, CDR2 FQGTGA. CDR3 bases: TGTGCCAGCAGCCTCATGGGGCCGGGCACTGAAGCTTTCTTT. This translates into CASSLMGPGTEAFF. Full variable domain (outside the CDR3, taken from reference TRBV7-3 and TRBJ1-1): GAGVSQTPSNKVTEKGKYVELRCDPISGHTALYWYRQSLGQGPEFLIYFQGTGAADDSGLPNDRFFAVRPEGSVSTLKIQRTERGDSAVYLCASSLMGPGTEAFFGQGTRLTVV.

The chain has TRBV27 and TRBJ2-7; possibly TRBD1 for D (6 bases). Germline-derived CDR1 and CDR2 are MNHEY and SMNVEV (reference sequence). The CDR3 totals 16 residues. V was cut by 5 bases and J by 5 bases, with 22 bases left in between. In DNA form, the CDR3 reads TGTGCCAGCAGTCTCAAGGGCCAGGGGCGCCCGGACGAGCAGTACTTC. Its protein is CASSLKGQGRPDEQYF.

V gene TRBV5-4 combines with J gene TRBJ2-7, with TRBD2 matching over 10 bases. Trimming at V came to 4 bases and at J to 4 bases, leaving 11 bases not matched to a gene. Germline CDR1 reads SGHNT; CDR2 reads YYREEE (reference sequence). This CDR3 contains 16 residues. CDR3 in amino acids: CASSQASELAGYEQYF. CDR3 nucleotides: TGTGCCAGCAGCCAAGCGTCAGAACTAGCGGGGTACGAGCAGTACTTC.

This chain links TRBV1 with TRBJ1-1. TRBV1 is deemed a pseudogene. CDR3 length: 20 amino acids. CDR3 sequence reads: CTSSQGGVRAYLWLNTEAFF. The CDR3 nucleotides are TGCACCAGCAGCCAAGGGGGTGTACGGGCCTATCTTTGGTTGAACACTGAAGCTTTCTTT.

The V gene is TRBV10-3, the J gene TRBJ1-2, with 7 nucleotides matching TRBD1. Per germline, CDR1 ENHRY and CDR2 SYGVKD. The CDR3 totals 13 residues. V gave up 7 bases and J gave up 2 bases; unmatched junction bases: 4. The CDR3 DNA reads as TGTGCCATCAACAGGGGCCAGAACTATGGCTACACCTTC. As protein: CAINRGQNYGYTF.

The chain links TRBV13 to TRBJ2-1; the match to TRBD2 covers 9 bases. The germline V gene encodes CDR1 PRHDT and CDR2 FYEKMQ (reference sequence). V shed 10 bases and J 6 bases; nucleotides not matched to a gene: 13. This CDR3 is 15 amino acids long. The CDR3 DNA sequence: TGTGCCACCGCAATGGCGGGAGGGCCTGGCAATGAGCAGTTCTTC. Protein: CATAMAGGPGNEQFF.

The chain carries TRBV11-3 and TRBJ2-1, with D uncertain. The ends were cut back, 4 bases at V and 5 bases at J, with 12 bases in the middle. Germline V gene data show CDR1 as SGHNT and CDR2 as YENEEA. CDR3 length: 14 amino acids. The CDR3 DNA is TGTGCCAGCAGCTCGTATTCCCAACACAATGAGCAGTTCTTC. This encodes CASSSYSQHNEQFF.

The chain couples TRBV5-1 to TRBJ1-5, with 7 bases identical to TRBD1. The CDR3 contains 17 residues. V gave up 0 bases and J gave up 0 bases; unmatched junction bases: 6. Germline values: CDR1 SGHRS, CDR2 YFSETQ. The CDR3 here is CASSLEGGLGSNQPQHF. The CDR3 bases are TGCGCCAGCAGCTTGGAAGGGGGCCTCGGTAGCAATCAGCCCCAGCATTTT.